This T cell receptor (beta chain) was sequenced in a study of CD8+CD57+ T cells in acquired aplastic anemia. For the study at large: Quantities of DNA derived from sorted CD4+ and CD8+ cells averaged about 3.2 ug. Notes on the study in general: Patients and controls shared approximately 30 CD8+ CDR3 sequences, highly expressed in patients. The study found no significant CD8+ Simpson's diversity difference between patients and controls.

A word on this clonotype: Its antigen remains unknown.

The use of genomic DNA as template underpinned the TCR beta VDJ and CDR3 profiling. A single record per CDR3 protein comes from TCRdb applying MiXCR to the reads. The sample lists hundreds of thousands of distinct CDR3 sequences; around 60% were seen once. With 3 bases removed from V and 4 bases from J, the gap between germline ends came to 10 bases. The length of the CDR3 is 14 residues. CDR1 and CDR2 (germline): SNHLY, FYNNEI. Sequencing input: sorted CD4+, CD8+, or CD8+CD57+ T cells (not recorded which) from PBMCs. The rearrangement joins TRBV2 to TRBJ1-5, with a weak D call TRBD1 (5 bases). This receptor was taken from a human donor with severe aplastic anemia or a healthy control (not recorded which). The CDR3 sequence is CASSDQGENQPQHF. The CDR3 DNA sequence: TGTGCCAGCAGTGACCAGGGAGAAAATCAGCCCCAGCATTTT.